Sequencing of this TCR beta chain was carried out in a study of identical twins. This CDR3 has 14 amino acids. From germline, CDR1 is MNHNS and CDR2 SASEGT. Trimming removed 0 bases at V and 5 bases at J, with 11 bases between. The table lists this clonotype with many counts. The antigen remains unidentified. Overall study findings and caveats: While abundant cord blood beta clonotypes carried fewer insertions, memory repertoires showed no such pattern. Twin pairs' shared out-of-frame alpha sequences were enriched in low generation probability. Out-of-frame beta chain sequences displayed weaker excess sharing between twins.

TCRdb ran MiXCR on the 5' RACE reads and lists one entry per CDR3 protein. Of some 630,000 distinct CDR3 sequences detected, roughly 7.1% appear once; the ten largest clones hold about 1.6%. A further study also used this sample, focusing on yellow fever vaccine responses in identical twins.

The sequence was collected from a woman aged 18-30 years in good health. The rearrangement links TRBV6-1 to TRBJ2-7; D possibly uses TRBD1 or TRBD2 (5 bases each). The sample comprised PBMCs. CDR3 DNA: TGTGCCAGCAGTGAAGCTGGGACGCGGGACGAGCAGTACTTC. Protein: CASSEAGTRDEQYF.